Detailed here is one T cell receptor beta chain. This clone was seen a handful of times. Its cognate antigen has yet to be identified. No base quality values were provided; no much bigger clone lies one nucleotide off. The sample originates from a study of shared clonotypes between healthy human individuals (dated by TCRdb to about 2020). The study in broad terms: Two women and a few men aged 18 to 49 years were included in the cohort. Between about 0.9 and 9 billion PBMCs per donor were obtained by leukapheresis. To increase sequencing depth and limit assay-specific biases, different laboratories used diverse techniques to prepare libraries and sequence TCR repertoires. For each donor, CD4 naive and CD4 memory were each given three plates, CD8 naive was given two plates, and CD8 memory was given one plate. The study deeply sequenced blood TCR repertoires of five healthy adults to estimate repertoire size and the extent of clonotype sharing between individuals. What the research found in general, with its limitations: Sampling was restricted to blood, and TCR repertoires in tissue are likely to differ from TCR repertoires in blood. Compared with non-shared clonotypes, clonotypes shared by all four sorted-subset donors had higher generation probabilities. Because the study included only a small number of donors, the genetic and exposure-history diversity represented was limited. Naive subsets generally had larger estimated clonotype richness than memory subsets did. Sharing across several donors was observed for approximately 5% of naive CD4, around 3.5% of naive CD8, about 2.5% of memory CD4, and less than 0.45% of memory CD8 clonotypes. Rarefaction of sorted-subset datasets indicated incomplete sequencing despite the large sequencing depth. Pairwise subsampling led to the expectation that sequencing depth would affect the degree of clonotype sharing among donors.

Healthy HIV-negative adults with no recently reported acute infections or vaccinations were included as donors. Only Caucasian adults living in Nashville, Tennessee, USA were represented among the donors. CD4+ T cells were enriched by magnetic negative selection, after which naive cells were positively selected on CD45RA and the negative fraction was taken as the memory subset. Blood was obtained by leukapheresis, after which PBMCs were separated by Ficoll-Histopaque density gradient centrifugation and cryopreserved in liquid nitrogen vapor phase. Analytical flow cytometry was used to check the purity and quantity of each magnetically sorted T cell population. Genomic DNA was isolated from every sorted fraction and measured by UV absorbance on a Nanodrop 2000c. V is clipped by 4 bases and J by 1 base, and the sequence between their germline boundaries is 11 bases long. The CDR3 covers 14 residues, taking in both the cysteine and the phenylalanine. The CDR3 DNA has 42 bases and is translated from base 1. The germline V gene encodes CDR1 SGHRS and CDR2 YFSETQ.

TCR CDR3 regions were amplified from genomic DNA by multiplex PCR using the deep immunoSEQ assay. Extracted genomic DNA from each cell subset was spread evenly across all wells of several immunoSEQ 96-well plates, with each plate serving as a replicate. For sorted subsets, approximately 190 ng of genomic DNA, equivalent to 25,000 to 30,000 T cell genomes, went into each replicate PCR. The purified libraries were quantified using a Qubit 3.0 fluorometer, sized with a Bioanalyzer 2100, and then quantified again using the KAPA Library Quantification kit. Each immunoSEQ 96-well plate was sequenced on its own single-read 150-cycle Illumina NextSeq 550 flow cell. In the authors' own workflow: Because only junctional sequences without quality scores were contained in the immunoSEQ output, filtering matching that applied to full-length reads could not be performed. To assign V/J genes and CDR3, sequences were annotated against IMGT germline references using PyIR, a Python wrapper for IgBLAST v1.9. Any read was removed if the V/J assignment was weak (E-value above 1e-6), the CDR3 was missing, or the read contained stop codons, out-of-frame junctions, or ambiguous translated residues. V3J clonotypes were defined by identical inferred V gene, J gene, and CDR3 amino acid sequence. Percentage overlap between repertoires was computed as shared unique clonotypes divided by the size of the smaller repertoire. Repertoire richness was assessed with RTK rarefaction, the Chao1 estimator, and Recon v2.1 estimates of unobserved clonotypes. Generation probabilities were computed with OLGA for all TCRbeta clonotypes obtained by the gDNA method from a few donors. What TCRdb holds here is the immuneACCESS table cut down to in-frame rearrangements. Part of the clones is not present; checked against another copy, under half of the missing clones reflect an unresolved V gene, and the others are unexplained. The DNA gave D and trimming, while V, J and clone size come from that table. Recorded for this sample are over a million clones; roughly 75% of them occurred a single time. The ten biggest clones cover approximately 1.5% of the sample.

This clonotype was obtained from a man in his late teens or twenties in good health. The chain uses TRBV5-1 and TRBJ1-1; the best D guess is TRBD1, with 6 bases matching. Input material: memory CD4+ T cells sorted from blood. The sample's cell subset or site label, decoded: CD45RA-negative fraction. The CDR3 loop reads CASSRTAKNTEAFF. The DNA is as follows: TGCGCCAGCAGCCGGACAGCCAAGAACACTGAAGCTTTCTTT.